This T cell receptor (beta chain) was identified during a study of cytomegalovirus exposure and HLA in healthy donors. Study background: A subsequent analysis stated that the 120 or so validation repertoires were run on the same platform as the roughly 620 first-cohort repertoires. Broader study findings: Cytomegalovirus status, reportedly, was diagnosed with high specificity and sensitivity by the classifier.

The table came from immunoSEQ multiplex PCR; TCRdb's copy has only in-frame clones and leaves some out. Of 100,000 to 150,000 clones detected, about 83% appear once; the ten largest clones hold 2.1%. In regard to this clone: The antigen is undetermined.

Germline CDR1 and CDR2: KGHSH and LQKENI. The length of the CDR3 is 16 residues. With 2 bases removed from V and 4 bases from J, the gap between germline ends came to 14 bases. The chain uses TRBV18 and TRBJ2-2; tentatively, D is TRBD2 (6 bases). The source is a woman aged 30 to 39 in good health and CMV-seronegative. What was sequenced was PBMCs. The CDR3 coding sequence is TGTGCCAGCTCACCAAGCTCTAGCGCAGGCACCGGGGAGCTGTTTTTT. Protein sequence: CASSPSSSAGTGELFF.